This T cell receptor beta chain was sequenced in a study of cytomegalovirus exposure and HLA in healthy donors. Trimming at V came to 0 bases and at J to 10 bases, leaving 4 bases not matched to a gene. CDR3 length: 13 amino acids. Germline CDR1 is LGHNA and CDR2 is YSLEER. Vbeta (60) and Jbeta (13) primers were used in the PCR. Profiling relied on immunoSEQ multiplex PCR, and the TCRdb table lists in-frame clones only, not all of them. This sample has fewer than 200,000 clones, with roughly 71% found just once. What was sequenced was PBMCs. The receptor was derived from a male donor in good health and CMV-seropositive. This rearrangement joins TRBV4-3 to TRBJ2-5; 8 bases are shared with TRBD1. The CDR3 coding sequence is TGCGCCAGCAGCCAAGAATCGGACAGGGTCCAGTACTTC. This translates into CASSQESDRVQYF.